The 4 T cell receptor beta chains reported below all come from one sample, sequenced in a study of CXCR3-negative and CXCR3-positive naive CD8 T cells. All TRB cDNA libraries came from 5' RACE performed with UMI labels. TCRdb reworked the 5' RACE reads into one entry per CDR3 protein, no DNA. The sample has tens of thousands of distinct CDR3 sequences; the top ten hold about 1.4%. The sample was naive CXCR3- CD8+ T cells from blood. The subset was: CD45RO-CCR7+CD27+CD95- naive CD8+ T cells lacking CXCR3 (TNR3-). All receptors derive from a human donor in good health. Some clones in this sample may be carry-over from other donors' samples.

CDR3: CASYRQGSHEQYF. The chain employs TRBV28 and TRBJ2-7; TCRdb calls TRBD1, which cannot be checked without DNA. The length of the CDR3 is 13 residues. Germline values: CDR1 MDHEN, CDR2 SYDVKM.

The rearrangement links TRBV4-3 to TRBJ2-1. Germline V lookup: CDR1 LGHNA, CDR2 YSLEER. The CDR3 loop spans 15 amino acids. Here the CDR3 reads CASSQGQGNYNEQFF.

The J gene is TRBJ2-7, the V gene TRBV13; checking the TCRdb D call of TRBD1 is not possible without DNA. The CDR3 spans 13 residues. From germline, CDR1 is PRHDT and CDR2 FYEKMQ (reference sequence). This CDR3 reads CASSLRGSGEQYF.

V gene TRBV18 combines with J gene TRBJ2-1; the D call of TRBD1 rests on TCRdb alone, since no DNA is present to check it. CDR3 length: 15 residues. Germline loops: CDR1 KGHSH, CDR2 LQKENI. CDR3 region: CASSPIRGLSGEQFF.